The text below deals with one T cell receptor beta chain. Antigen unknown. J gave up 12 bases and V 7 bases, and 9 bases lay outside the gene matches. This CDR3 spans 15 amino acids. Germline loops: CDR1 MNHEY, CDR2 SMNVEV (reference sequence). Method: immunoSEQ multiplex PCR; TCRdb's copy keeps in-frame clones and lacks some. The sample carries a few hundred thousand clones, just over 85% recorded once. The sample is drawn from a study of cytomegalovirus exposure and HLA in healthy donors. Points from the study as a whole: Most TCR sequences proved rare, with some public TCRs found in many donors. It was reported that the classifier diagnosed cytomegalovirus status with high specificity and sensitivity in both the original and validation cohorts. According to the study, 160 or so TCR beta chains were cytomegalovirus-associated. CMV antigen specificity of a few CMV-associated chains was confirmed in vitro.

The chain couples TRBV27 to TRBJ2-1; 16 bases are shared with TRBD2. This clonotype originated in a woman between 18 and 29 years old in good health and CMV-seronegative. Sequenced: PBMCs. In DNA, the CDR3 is TGTGCCAGCACCGCGGGACTAGCGGGAGGGCCGGGGCAGTTCTTC. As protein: CASTAGLAGGPGQFF.